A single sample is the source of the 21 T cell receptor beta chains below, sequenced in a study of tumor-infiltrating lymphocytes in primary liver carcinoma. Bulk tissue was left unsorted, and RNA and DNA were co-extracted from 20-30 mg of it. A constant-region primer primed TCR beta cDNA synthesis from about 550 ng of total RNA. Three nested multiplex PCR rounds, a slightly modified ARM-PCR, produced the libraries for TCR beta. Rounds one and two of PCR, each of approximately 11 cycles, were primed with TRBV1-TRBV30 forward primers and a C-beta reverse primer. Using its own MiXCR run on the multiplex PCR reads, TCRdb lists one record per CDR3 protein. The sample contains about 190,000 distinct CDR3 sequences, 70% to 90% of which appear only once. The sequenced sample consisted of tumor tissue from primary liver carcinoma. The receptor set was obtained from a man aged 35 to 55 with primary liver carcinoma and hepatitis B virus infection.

The CDR3 loop is CASSTAAGSRVSPLHF. The CDR3 DNA sequence: TGTGCCAGCAGTACCGCAGCGGGGTCGAGGGTTTCACCCCTCCACTTT. This sequence joins TRBV5-4 and TRBJ1-6; D is unresolved. This CDR3 is 16 amino acids long. Germline CDR1 and CDR2: SGHNT and YYREEE (reference sequence). The germline V and J ends were trimmed by 5 bases and 9 bases, with 21 bases remaining between them.

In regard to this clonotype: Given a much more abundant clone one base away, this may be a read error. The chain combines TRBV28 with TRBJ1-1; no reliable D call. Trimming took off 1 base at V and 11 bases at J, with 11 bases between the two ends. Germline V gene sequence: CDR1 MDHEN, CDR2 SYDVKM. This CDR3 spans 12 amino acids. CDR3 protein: CASSLSACGAFF. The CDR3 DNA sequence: TGTGCCAGCAGTTTATCGGCGTGCGGGGCTTTCTTT.

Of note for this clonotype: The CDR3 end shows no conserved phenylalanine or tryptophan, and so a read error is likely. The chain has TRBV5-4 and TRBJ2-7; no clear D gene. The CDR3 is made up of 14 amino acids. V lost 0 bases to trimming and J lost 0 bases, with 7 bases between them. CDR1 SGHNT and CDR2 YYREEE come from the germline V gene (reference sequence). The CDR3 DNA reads TGTGCCAGCAGCTTGGCCGTTTTCTCCTACGAGCAGTACTTG. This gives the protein CASSLAVFSYEQYL.

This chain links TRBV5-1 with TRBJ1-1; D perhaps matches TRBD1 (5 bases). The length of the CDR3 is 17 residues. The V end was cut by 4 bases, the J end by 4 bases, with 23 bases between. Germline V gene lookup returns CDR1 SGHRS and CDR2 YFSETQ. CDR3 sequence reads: CASSHRGTGTLSTEAFF. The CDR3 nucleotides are TGCGCCAGCAGCCATCGGGGGACGGGAACACTGAGCACTGAAGCTTTCTTT.

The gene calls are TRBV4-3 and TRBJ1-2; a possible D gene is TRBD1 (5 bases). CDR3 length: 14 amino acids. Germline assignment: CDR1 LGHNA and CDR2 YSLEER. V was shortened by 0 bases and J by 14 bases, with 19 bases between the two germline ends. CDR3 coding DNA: TGCGCCAGCAGCCAAGACTGGCCGGGGCCTGGCTTTACCTTC. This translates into CASSQDWPGPGFTF.

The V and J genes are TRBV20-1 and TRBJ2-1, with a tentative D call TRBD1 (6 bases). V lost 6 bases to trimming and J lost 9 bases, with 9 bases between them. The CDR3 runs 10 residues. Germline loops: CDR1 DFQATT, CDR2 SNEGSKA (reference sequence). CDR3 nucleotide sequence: TGCAGTGCCGTAGGGGGTGAGCAGTTCTTC. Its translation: CSAVGGEQFF.

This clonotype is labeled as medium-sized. CDR3 nucleotides: TGTGCCAGCAGCTTAGCTCGGACTAGCGGGTCCACAGATACGCAGTATTTT. This translates into CASSLARTSGSTDTQYF. The chain employs TRBV11-1 and TRBJ2-3; the match to TRBD2 covers 11 bases. CDR1 is SGHAT and CDR2 is FQDESV in the germline V gene (reference sequence). This CDR3 spans 17 amino acids. The V and J ends lost 0 bases and 2 bases, in that order; junction bases with no gene match: 4.

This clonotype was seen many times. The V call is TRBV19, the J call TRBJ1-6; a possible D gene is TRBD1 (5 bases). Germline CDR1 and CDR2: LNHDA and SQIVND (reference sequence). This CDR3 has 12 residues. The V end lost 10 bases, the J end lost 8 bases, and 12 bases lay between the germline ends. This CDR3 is CATRTLDSPLHF. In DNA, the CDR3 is TGTGCCACGAGGACACTTGATTCACCCCTCCACTTT.

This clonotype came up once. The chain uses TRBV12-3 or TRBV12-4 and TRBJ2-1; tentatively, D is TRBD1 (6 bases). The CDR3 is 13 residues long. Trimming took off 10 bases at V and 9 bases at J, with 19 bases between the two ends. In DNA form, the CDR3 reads TGTGCCACCCAGGGGACCAATGAGGGTGAGCAGTTCTTC. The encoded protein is CATQGTNEGEQFF.

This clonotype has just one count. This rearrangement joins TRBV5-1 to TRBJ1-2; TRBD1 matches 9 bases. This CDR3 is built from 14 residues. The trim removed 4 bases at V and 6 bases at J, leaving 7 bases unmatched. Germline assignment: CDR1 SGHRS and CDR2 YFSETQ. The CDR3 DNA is TGCGCCAGCAGCCCTCTGACAGGGGGAGATGGCTACACCTTC. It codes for CASSPLTGGDGYTF.

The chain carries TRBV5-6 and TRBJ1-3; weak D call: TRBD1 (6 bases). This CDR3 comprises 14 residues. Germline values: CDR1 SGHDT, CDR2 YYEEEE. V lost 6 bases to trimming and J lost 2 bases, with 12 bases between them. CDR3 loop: CASIFRGAGNTIYF. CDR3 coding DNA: TGTGCCAGCATCTTCAGGGGTGCTGGAAACACCATATATTTT.

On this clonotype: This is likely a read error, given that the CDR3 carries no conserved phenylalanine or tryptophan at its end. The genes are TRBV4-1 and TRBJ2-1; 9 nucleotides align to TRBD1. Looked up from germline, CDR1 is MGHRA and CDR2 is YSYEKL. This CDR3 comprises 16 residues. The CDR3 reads CANSQIGTGSYNEQFY. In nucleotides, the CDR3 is TGCGCCAACAGCCAAATTGGGACAGGGTCCTACAATGAGCAGTTCTAC.

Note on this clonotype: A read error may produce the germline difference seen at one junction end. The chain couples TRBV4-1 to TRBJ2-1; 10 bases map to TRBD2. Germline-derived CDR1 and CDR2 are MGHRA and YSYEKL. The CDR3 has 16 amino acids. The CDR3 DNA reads TGCGCCAGCAGCCAACTCGGGACTAGCGAGTACAATCAGCAATTCTTC. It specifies CASSQLGTSEYNQQFF.

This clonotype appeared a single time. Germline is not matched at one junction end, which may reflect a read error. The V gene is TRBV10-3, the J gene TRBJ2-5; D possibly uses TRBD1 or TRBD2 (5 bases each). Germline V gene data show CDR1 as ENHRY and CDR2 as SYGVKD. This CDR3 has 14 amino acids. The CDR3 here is CAISESRGSETQYF. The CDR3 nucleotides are TGTGCCATCAGTGAGTCGAGGGGTAGCGAGACCCAGTACTTT.

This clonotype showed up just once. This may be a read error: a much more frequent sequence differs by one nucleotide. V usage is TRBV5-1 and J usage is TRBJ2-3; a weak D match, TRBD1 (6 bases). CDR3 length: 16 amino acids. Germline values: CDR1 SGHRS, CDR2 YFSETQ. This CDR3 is CASASDVGRETGTQYF. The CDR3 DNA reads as TGCGCCAGCGCATCAGACGTAGGCAGGGAGACAGGTACGCAGTATTTT.

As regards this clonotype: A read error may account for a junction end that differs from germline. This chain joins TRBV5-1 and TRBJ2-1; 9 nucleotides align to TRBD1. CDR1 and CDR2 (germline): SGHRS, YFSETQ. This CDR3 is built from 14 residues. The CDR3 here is CASSLGQGVNEQFF. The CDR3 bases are TGTGCCAGCAGTTTGGGACAGGGAGTCAATGAGCAATTCTTC.

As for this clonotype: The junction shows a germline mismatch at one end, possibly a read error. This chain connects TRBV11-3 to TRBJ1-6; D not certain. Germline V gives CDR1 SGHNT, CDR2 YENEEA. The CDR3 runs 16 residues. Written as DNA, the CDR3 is TGTGCCAGCAGTTTAGTCCAACCTGCACGGAATTCACCCCTCCACTTT. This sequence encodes CASSLVQPARNSPLHF. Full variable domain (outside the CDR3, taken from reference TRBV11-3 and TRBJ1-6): EAGVVQSPRYKIIEKKQPVAFWCNPISGHNTLYWYLQNLGQGPELLIRYENEEAVDDSQLPKDRFSAERLKGVDSTLKIQPAELGDSAVYLCASSLVQPARNSPLHFGNGTRLTVT.

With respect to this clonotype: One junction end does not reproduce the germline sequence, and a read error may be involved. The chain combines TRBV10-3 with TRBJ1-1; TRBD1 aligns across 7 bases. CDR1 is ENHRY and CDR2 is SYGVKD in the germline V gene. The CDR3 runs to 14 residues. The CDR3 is CAIRPRQGNNEAFF. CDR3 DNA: TGTGCCATCAGACCTAGACAGGGTAACAATGAAGCTTTCTTT.

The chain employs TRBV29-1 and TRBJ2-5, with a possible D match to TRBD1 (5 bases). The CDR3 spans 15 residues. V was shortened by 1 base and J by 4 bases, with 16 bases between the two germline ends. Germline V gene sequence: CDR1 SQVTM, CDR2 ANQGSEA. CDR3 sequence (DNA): TGCAGCGTTGAAGTTGACATGGGGCGAGCAGAGACCCAGTACTTC. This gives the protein CSVEVDMGRAETQYF.

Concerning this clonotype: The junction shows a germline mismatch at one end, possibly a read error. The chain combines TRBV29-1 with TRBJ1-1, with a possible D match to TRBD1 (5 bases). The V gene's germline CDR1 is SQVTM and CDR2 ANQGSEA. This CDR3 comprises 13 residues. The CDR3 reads CSSTGGSNTEALF. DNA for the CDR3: TGCAGCTCCACGGGGGGGTCAAACACTGAAGCTCTCTTT.

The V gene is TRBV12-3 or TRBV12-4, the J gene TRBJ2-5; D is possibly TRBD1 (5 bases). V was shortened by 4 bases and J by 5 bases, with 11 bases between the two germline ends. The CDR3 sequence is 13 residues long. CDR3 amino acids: CASSSSRVETQYF. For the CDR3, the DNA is TGTGCCAGCAGTTCATCCAGGGTGGAGACCCAGTACTTC.